This passage covers 17 T cell receptor beta chains from one sample sequenced in a study of shared clonotypes between healthy human individuals. Repertoires were generated with immunoSEQ multiplex PCR, while TCRdb's copy carries only in-frame clones and drops some. The sample lists approximately 2,000,000 clones, under 95% occurring once. Sequencing was performed on naive CD4+ T cells from PBMCs. Subset reported: CD45RA+ positively selected. Receptors originate from a man aged 18 to 30 in good health. Some clones in this sample may be carry-over from other donors' samples.

The chain carries TRBV30 and TRBJ2-3; a possible D gene is TRBD2 (5 bases). The CDR3 sequence is 17 residues long. From germline, CDR1 is GTSNPN and CDR2 SVGIG (reference sequence). V lost 0 bases and J lost 2, with 18 bases in between. CDR3 sequence: CAWSVRGRTASTDTQYF. In DNA, the CDR3 is TGTGCCTGGAGTGTACGGGGTCGAACCGCTTCCACAGATACGCAGTATTTT.

This chain joins TRBV7-2 and TRBJ2-7; D gene unclear. This CDR3 spans 15 amino acids. Germline CDR1 SGHTA, CDR2 FQGNSA. Trimming stripped 2 bases from V and 2 bases from J, with 13 bases between. For the CDR3, the DNA is TGTGCCAGCAGCTTATTCCCGCAAATCACCTACGAGCAGTACTTC. Its protein product is CASSLFPQITYEQYF. Full variable domain (remainder filled in from reference TRBV7-2 and TRBJ2-7): GAGVSQSPSNKVTEKGKDVELRCDPISGHTALYWYRQSLGQGLEFLIYFQGNSAPDKSGLPSDRFSAERTGGSVSTLTIQRTQQEDSAVYLCASSLFPQITYEQYFGPGTRLTVT.

This clone occurred a few times. The chain uses TRBV28 and TRBJ1-5; TRBD1 is a possible D gene (6 bases). The germline CDR1 and CDR2 sequences are MDHEN and SYDVKM. The CDR3 runs 13 residues. V was shortened by 6 bases and J by 11 bases, with 17 bases between the two germline ends. This CDR3 reads CASSLAWQGSQHF. The CDR3 DNA sequence: TGTGCCAGCAGCTTGGCGTGGCAGGGGTCCCAGCATTTT.

The chain is built from TRBV6-6 and TRBJ1-5; D is ambiguous. The V end was cut by 5 bases, the J end by 9 bases, with 8 bases between. This CDR3 comprises 11 residues. Per germline, CDR1 MNHNY and CDR2 SVGAGI (reference sequence). In DNA form, the CDR3 reads TGTGCCAGCAGTCCCGGTTCGCCCCAGCATTTT. Translated, it gives CASSPGSPQHF.

The chain links TRBV2 to TRBJ2-5, with a possible D match to TRBD2 (6 bases). Per the germline V gene, CDR1 is SNHLY and CDR2 is FYNNEI. Trimming removed 8 bases from V and 2 bases from J, with 18 bases in between. The CDR3 spans 15 residues. In DNA, the CDR3 is TGTGCCAGCCGCACGGACTATCAAATTCAAGAGACCCAGTACTTC. It encodes CASRTDYQIQETQYF.

The V call is TRBV6-5, the J call TRBJ2-6; 9 bases are shared with TRBD1. There are 15 residues in the CDR3. CDR1 is MNHEY, CDR2 SVGAGI, per germline. V lost 5 bases, J lost 7 bases, and 6 bases stayed unmatched. CDR3 loop: CASSIRDREANVLTF. The DNA of the CDR3 is TGTGCCAGCAGTATAAGGGACAGGGAAGCCAACGTCCTGACTTTC.

This chain links TRBV15 with TRBJ1-4, with D tentatively TRBD1 (6 bases). CDR1 LNHNV and CDR2 YYDKDF come from the germline V gene (reference sequence). This CDR3 has 19 amino acids. Trimming left V 0 bases short and J 3 bases short, with 20 bases between. The CDR3 reads CATSRDPVWGLEANEKLFF. CDR3 nucleotide sequence: TGTGCCACCAGCAGAGACCCCGTCTGGGGGCTTGAGGCTAATGAAAAACTGTTTTTT.

In regard to this clone: This may be a read error, as it is one base from a much larger clone. The chain is built from TRBV11-2 and TRBJ1-1; possibly TRBD1 for D (5 bases). The CDR3 runs to 13 residues. Trimming stripped 0 bases from V and 3 bases from J, with 5 bases between. Germline loops: CDR1 SGHAT, CDR2 FQNNGV. CDR3 amino acids: CASSLEGDTEAFF. CDR3 DNA: TGTGCCAGCAGCTTAGAGGGGGACACTGAAGCTTTCTTT.

V usage is TRBV6-4 and J usage is TRBJ2-1; 7 nucleotides line up with TRBD2. With V trimmed by 6 bases and J by 8 bases, 13 bases remained unmatched. The CDR3 has 15 residues. CDR1 and CDR2 from the germline V gene are MRHNA and SNTAGT. CDR3 sequence reads: CASSPESLGRYEQFF. The CDR3 bases are TGTGCCAGCAGCCCGGAGTCCCTCGGGAGGTATGAGCAGTTCTTC.

The V and J genes are TRBV6-5 and TRBJ2-1; D not resolved. CDR3 size: 13 residues. V lost 5 bases, J lost 7 bases, and 12 bases lay in between. Per germline, CDR1 MNHEY and CDR2 SVGAGI. The CDR3 loop reads CASSEPARNEQFF. The CDR3 DNA follows: TGTGCCAGCAGTGAGCCGGCGAGGAATGAGCAGTTCTTC.

V usage is TRBV6-5 and J usage is TRBJ2-2, with TRBD2 matching over 9 bases. CDR3 length: 15 residues. The junction had 2 bases not matched to a gene; V was cut back by 2 bases and J by 4 bases. Germline V lookup: CDR1 MNHEY, CDR2 SVGAGI. CDR3 nucleotide sequence: TGTGCCAGCAGTTACCTAGCGGGATTCACCGGGGAGCTGTTTTTT. It specifies CASSYLAGFTGELFF.

This chain joins TRBV10-3 and TRBJ2-2; D might be TRBD2 (6 bases). Trimming stripped 5 bases from V and 5 bases from J, with 12 bases between. The CDR3 contains 14 residues. Germline V gene sequence: CDR1 ENHRY, CDR2 SYGVKD. DNA for the CDR3: TGTGCCATCAGTCCGGGACTGTTGACCGGGGAGCTGTTTTTT. Protein sequence: CAISPGLLTGELFF.

Written as DNA, the CDR3 is TGCGCCAGCAGCCAACATGGCTACAATGAGCAGTTCTTC. This gives the protein CASSQHGYNEQFF. This chain joins TRBV4-3 and TRBJ2-1; D not resolved. This CDR3 region has 13 residues. V was pared by 2 bases and J by 3 bases, with 5 bases between. Germline V CDR1 and CDR2: LGHNA, YSLEER.

The CDR3 nucleotides read TGTGCCAGCAGTTTTACACCAACTGAAGCTTTCTTT. Protein: CASSFTPTEAFF. The chain couples TRBV2 to TRBJ1-1; D ambiguous. Trimming pared 5 bases from V and 5 bases from J, leaving 9 bases between. The CDR3 sequence is 12 residues long. CDR1 and CDR2 from the germline V gene are SNHLY and FYNNEI.

CDR3 region: CASSGGGSAKNIQYF. The DNA of the CDR3 is TGTGCCAGCAGTGGGGGGGGTTCAGCCAAAAACATTCAGTACTTC. The V and J genes are TRBV28 and TRBJ2-4, with TRBD2 identical over 7 bases. The CDR3 contains 15 residues. J lost 0 bases, V lost 5 bases, and 4 bases had no gene match. The germline gives CDR1 MDHEN, CDR2 SYDVKM.

The rearrangement links TRBV23-1 to TRBJ1-1; D remains ambiguous. TRBV23-1 is classed as an ORF, of uncertain function. Trimming removed 0 bases at V and 2 bases at J, with 7 bases between. There are 14 residues in the CDR3. As DNA, the CDR3 is TGCGCCAGCAGTCAATCGCCCTTCAACACTGAAGCTTTCTTT. Translated, it gives CASSQSPFNTEAFF.

CDR3 region: CASSIQVGYYYEQYF. Written as DNA, the CDR3 is TGTGCCAGTAGTATCCAGGTTGGCTACTACTACGAGCAGTACTTC. The chain is built from TRBV19 and TRBJ2-7; no reliable D call. Per germline, CDR1 LNHDA and CDR2 SQIVND (reference sequence). Trimming took off 3 bases at V and 3 bases at J, with 15 bases between the two ends. This CDR3 contains 15 residues.